Listed below are T cell receptor beta chains from one sample, sequenced in a study of blood T cell repertoires in COVID-19. Repertoires were generated with immunoSEQ multiplex PCR, while TCRdb's copy carries only in-frame clones and drops some. The sample yields around 93,000 clones, 90% seen once. The sequencing input was peripheral blood. The receptors were sampled from a man between 18 and 29 years old with COVID-19, enrolled during active disease. Each CDR3 is given with its conserved first and last residue. A D gene is named only where the DNA matches it firmly. Size is omitted from some rows. Given values are once, few, many or a class for expanded clones.

v_gene	len	abundance	j_gene	d_gene	CDR3nt	CDR3aa
TRBV28	15	NA	TRBJ2-1	TRBD1	TGTGCCAGCAGTTCCCGACAGGGTACCTACAATGAGCAGTTCTTC	CASSSRQGTYNEQFF
TRBV27	13	NA	TRBJ1-6	TRBD1	TGTGCCAGCAGGTACAGGGGGAATTCACCCCTCCACTTT	CASRYRGNSPLHF
TRBV6-1	15	NA	TRBJ2-3	TRBD2	TGTGCCAGCAGTGATCTCCTAGCGGGAGCAGATACGCAGTATTTT	CASSDLLAGADTQYF
TRBV19	13	NA	TRBJ2-5	TRBD1	TGTGCCACAGCCGGGACAGGGCAAGAGACCCAGTACTTC	CATAGTGQETQYF
TRBV11-3	17	NA	TRBJ2-2	TRBD2	TGTGCCAGCAGCTCAGGACTAGCGGGAGTAGACACCGGGGAGCTGTTTTTT	CASSSGLAGVDTGELFF
TRBV5-1	15	NA	TRBJ2-2	NA	TGCGCCAGCACTTACAGGGATTCGAACACCGGGGAGCTGTTTTTT	CASTYRDSNTGELFF
TRBV4-1	17	NA	TRBJ2-3	TRBD2	TGCGCCAGCAGCCAAGTCGTCCGGGAGGGCCCGGGAGATACGCAGTATTTT	CASSQVVREGPGDTQYF
TRBV27	13	NA	TRBJ1-3	NA	TGTGCCAGCAGTTTATCCGGTTCTAGTCCCATATATTTT	CASSLSGSSPIYF
TRBV18	15	NA	TRBJ2-5	TRBD1	TGTGCCAGCTCACAGCGGACAGGGGCGATCGAGACCCAGTACTTC	CASSQRTGAIETQYF
TRBV7-9	14	NA	TRBJ1-2	NA	TGTGCCAGCAGCCGACCCTGGGGGGGCTATGGCTACACCTTC	CASSRPWGGYGYTF
TRBV7-2	14	NA	TRBJ2-7	NA	TGTGCCAGCAGCTTACTGGGCAGCTCCTACGAGCAGTACTTC	CASSLLGSSYEQYF
TRBV27	11	NA	TRBJ1-2	NA	TGTGCCAGCAGTTCCCGATCGAGGCGTACCTTC	CASSSRSRRTF
TRBV28	13	NA	TRBJ2-5	TRBD2	TGTGCCAGCAGGCCGGGGGGTAGAGAGACCCAGTACTTC	CASRPGGRETQYF
TRBV28	15	NA	TRBJ1-4	TRBD1	TGTGCCAGCAGTCTAAACAGGGGGCTTTATGAAAAACTGCTTTTT	CASSLNRGLYEKLLF
TRBV25-1	15	NA	TRBJ1-6	TRBD1	TGTGCCAGCAGTGGGGGACAGGGCCATAATTCACCCCTCCACTTT	CASSGGQGHNSPLHF
TRBV7-2	14	few	TRBJ2-7	NA	TGTGCCAGCAGCTTAGGGTGGGCGTTCAACGAGCAGTACTTC	CASSLGWAFNEQYF
TRBV6-5	14	NA	TRBJ2-2	NA	TGTGCCAGCCGAAGGGGTATCAACACCGGGGAGCTGTTTTTT	CASRRGINTGELFF
TRBV3-1/TRBV3-2	19	NA	TRBJ2-1	TRBD2	TGTGCCAGCAGCCATCCCCCCGGGAGTAGCGGGAGAACCTACAATGAGCAGTTCTTC	CASSHPPGSSGRTYNEQFF
TRBV30	15	NA	TRBJ2-7	TRBD1	TGTGCCTGGAGCCCCGGGCCGGGACAGGGGTACGAGCAGTACTTC	CAWSPGPGQGYEQYF
TRBV10-1	14	NA	TRBJ2-3	NA	TGCGCCAGCAGTGAGTCGTGGGGGGCAGATACGCAGTATTTT	CASSESWGADTQYF
TRBV4-3	15	NA	TRBJ2-7	TRBD1	TGCGCCAGCAGCCAAAGCCAGGGGGTAGTGGGCGAGCAGTACTTC	CASSQSQGVVGEQYF
TRBV29-1	14	NA	TRBJ1-1	NA	TGCAGCGTTGAAGGGGGACAATTGAACACTGAAGCTTTCTTT	CSVEGGQLNTEAFF
TRBV12-3/TRBV12-4	13	NA	TRBJ2-7	NA	TGTGCCAGCAGTTTGCGGGGAAGGAACGAGCAGTACTTC	CASSLRGRNEQYF
TRBV28	15	NA	TRBJ1-2	NA	TGTGCCAGCAGTCCTTCGGTCGGACAAAGATATGGCTACACCTTC	CASSPSVGQRYGYTF
TRBV4-1	17	NA	TRBJ2-3	NA	TGCGCCAGCAGCCTCCTGACTGTGGGGGCGAGCACAGATACGCAGTATTTT	CASSLLTVGASTDTQYF
TRBV28	14	NA	TRBJ2-1	TRBD2	TGTGCCAGCACCTGGGGGGGTGCCTACAATGAGCAGTTCTTC	CASTWGGAYNEQFF
TRBV27	17	NA	TRBJ2-7	TRBD2	TGTGCCAGCAGTCCACTAGCGGGAGGGCGTCGCTCCTACGAGCAGTACTTC	CASSPLAGGRRSYEQYF
TRBV5-1	16	NA	TRBJ2-1	TRBD2	TGCGCCAGCAGCCTCCAAGCGGGAGTTCCCTACAATGAGCAGTTCTTC	CASSLQAGVPYNEQFF
TRBV6-5	15	NA	TRBJ1-2	TRBD1	TGTGCCAGCAGTTACATACAGGGGGCTAGGGATGGCTACACCTTC	CASSYIQGARDGYTF
TRBV6-8	19	NA	TRBJ2-1	TRBD2	TGTGCCAGCAGTTCCACATCATCCTTTCCTAGCGGCCCCTACAATGAGCAGTTCTTC	CASSSTSSFPSGPYNEQFF
TRBV6-5	15	NA	TRBJ2-7	TRBD2	TGTGCCAGCAGTTACCTAGCGGGATACGCCTACGAGCAGTACTTC	CASSYLAGYAYEQYF
TRBV9	13	NA	TRBJ1-2	NA	TGTGCCTCACGGGGGGGTACGGACTATGGCTACACCTTC	CASRGGTDYGYTF
TRBV28	16	NA	TRBJ2-2	TRBD1	TGTGCCAGCAGTCTACCTGACAGGGGGAACACCGGGGAGCTGTTTTTT	CASSLPDRGNTGELFF
TRBV28	14	NA	TRBJ1-5	NA	TGTGCCAGCAGTTTGATTGACTGGCCCCAGCCCCAGCATTTT	CASSLIDWPQPQHF
TRBV25-1	14	NA	TRBJ2-1	NA	TGTGCCAGCAGTCTCCAGGGGCTCTACAATGAGCAGTTCTTC	CASSLQGLYNEQFF
TRBV7-6	15	NA	TRBJ2-3	NA	TGTGCCAGCAGCTTAGTCGTGGCAGAAGCAGATACGCAGTATTTT	CASSLVVAEADTQYF
TRBV18	15	NA	TRBJ2-1	TRBD1	TGTGCCAGCTCATCCGGACAGGGGAACCACAATGAGCAGTTCTTC	CASSSGQGNHNEQFF
TRBV10-1	18	NA	TRBJ1-4	TRBD1	TGCGCCAGCAGTGCCCCGGCAGGACAGGGGGCAACTAATGAAAAACTGCTTTTT	CASSAPAGQGATNEKLLF
TRBV10-3	15	NA	TRBJ1-2	NA	TGTGCCATCAGTGAACCGCTCAACAGGGATAAGGGCTACACCTTC	CAISEPLNRDKGYTF
TRBV7-3	16	NA	TRBJ2-1	TRBD2	TGTGCCAGCAGCTCCAACGGGGCTAGCGGGAGGGCTGAGCAGTTCTTC	CASSSNGASGRAEQFF